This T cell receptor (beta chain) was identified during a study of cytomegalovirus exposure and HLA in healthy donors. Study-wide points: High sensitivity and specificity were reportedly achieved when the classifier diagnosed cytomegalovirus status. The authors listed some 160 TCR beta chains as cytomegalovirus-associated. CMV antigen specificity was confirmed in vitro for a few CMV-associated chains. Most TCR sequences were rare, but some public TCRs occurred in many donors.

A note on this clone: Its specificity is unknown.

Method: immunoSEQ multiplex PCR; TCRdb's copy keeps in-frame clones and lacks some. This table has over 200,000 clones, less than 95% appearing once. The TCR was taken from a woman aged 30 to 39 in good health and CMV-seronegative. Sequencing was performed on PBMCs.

The CDR3 here is CAIRSNTGELFF. CDR3 DNA: TGTGCCATCAGAAGTAACACCGGGGAGCTGTTTTTT. This rearrangement joins TRBV10-3 to TRBJ2-2; D gene unclear. Trimming left V 6 bases short and J 2 bases short, with 4 bases between. This CDR3 contains 12 residues. Germline V gene sequence: CDR1 ENHRY, CDR2 SYGVKD.